A selection of T cell receptor beta chains follows, all from one sample in a study of shared clonotypes between healthy human individuals. Libraries were prepared by immunoSEQ multiplex PCR; TCRdb keeps only in-frame clonotypes and omits some of them. Of about 2.2 million clones in the sample, just over 90% were seen once. The sequenced sample was naive CD8+ T cells from PBMCs. The source of these receptors is a young man in good health. Some clones in this sample may be carry-over from other donors' samples. The CDR3 runs from the conserved cysteine through the conserved F or W. A D gene is named only where the DNA matches it firmly. Some rows have no size entry. The others give once, few or many, or a class for an expanded clone.

J gene	D gene	V gene	clone size	CDR3 protein	CDR3 DNA
TRBJ2-7	NA	TRBV6-6	NA	CASSYFKSYEQYF	TGTGCCAGCAGTTACTTCAAGTCCTACGAGCAGTACTTC
TRBJ1-2	TRBD1	TRBV19	once	CASTLGQGSYGYTF	TGTGCCAGTACCCTTGGACAGGGGAGCTATGGCTACACCTTC
TRBJ2-7	NA	TRBV7-8	once	CASSLVLDYEQYF	TGTGCCAGCAGCTTAGTGTTGGACTACGAGCAGTACTTC
TRBJ2-3	TRBD2	TRBV4-1	NA	CASSQRLAGGPSADTQYF	TGCGCCAGCAGCCAAAGACTAGCGGGAGGGCCCTCCGCAGATACGCAGTATTTT
TRBJ2-7	TRBD1	TRBV5-6	NA	CASSWDREGEQYF	TGTGCCAGCAGCTGGGACAGGGAGGGAGAGCAGTACTTC
TRBJ2-3	NA	TRBV28	NA	CASTPAPTFTDTQYF	TGTGCCAGCACCCCCGCGCCTACCTTCACAGATACGCAGTATTTT
TRBJ2-1	TRBD1	TRBV29-1	NA	CSVEVFPGQGRHEQFF	TGCAGCGTTGAAGTTTTTCCGGGACAGGGCCGCCATGAGCAGTTCTTC
TRBJ2-1	NA	TRBV10-1	NA	CASSELKGFEQFF	TGCGCCAGCAGTGAGTTGAAAGGTTTCGAGCAGTTCTTC
TRBJ1-5	NA	TRBV4-1	NA	CASSQVGGVYSNQPQHF	TGCGCCAGCAGCCAAGTCGGTGGGGTATATAGCAATCAGCCCCAGCATTTT
TRBJ1-5	NA	TRBV7-9	few	CASSHTGPGQPQHF	TGTGCCAGCAGCCACACAGGACCCGGTCAGCCCCAGCATTTT